This T cell receptor beta chain was captured in a study of blood T cell repertoires in COVID-19. About the research overall: Samples came from the United States, Italy and Spain, spanning acute and convalescent COVID-19. Sources were T cells, B-cell-depleted T cells, or PBMCs; the material itself was cDNA or gDNA.

Authors' analysis steps: Quantification of nucleated cells was approximated via reference gene primer amplification. Measured with immunoSEQ multiplex PCR; TCRdb has only the in-frame clones, and not every one. V and J calls and clone size are those listed in that table; D and trimming were worked out from the DNA. Of more than 95,000 clones detected, roughly nine tenths appear once; the ten largest clones hold under 4%. Germline V CDR1 and CDR2: MNHEY, SVGEGT. This CDR3 region has 17 residues. V was clipped by 6 bases and J by 3 bases; unmatched bases: 10. This sequence joins TRBV6-2 or TRBV6-3 and TRBJ1-5; 11 bases map to TRBD1. Input material: peripheral blood. This TCR came from a man aged 50-59 years in a cohort sampled during active COVID-19. The CDR3 DNA is TGTGCCAGCAGCCGCTGGACAGGGGGCTACTCCAATCAGCCCCAGCATTTT. Amino acid sequence: CASSRWTGGYSNQPQHF.